The T cell receptor (beta chain) described here comes from a study of spatial heterogeneity in lung cancer (dated by TCRdb to about 2019). For context, the study as a whole: More beta-chain than alpha-chain transcripts were consistently detected, likely reflecting higher beta-chain transcript abundance. In the raw uncorrected reads, each unique combination of TCR and UMI appeared more than ten times on average. The study quantitatively compared TCR alpha and beta repertoires across multiple tumor regions, matched nontumor lung and blood in non-small cell lung cancer. Nonsynonymous mutation counts, determined by whole-exome sequencing of tumor tissue, were related to TCR repertoire features. Both alpha and beta chains were TCR-sequenced in roughly 200 tumor regions, around 64 matched nontumor lung samples and around 54 PBMC samples obtained at surgery.

This clonotype has more than one count but fewer than ten. Its antigen is unknown. No base quality values were provided; no much bigger clone lies one nucleotide off. Beyond this particular receptor, the publication reports: Ubiquitous expanded tumor TCRs showed up in blood more often at tumor resection than at routine follow-up. Additional single-cell paired TCR alpha and beta sequencing was considered necessary to confirm, at a functional level, the hypothesis that regional TCRs recognize regional mutations.

Reading the label with the study, this specimen's time point is: sample taken at primary tumor resection. The donors were 60 to 80 patients from the lung TRACERx cohort who had early-stage, untreated non-small cell lung cancer. Whole RNA extracted from tumor and nontumor lung tissue, or from cryopreserved PBMC samples, was used for TCR sequencing without cell sorting. A patient was chosen for TCR sequencing only when enough RNA was available from at least two tumor regions. Trimming leaves V shorter by 1 base and J shorter by 5 bases, with the junction holding 7 bases beyond the gene matches. Per the germline V gene (reference sequence), DFQATT is the CDR1 and SNEGSKA is the CDR2. The CDR3, cysteine through phenylalanine, is 14 amino acids long. Solely the CDR3 DNA is kept, with 42 bases framed from the first base. Library method: 5' RACE. Sequencing instrument: NextSeq 500. To allow correction of PCR and sequencing errors, the TCR library protocol tagged every TCR cDNA molecule with a unique molecular identifier. In the source study's methods: Decombinator tools were used for TCR identification, UMI-based error correction and CDR3 extraction. TCRs above a frequency of 2 per 1,000, corresponding to the top 1% of the tumor frequency distribution, were defined as expanded. Renyi diversity was computed with the R vegan package after each repertoire had been subsampled 100 times to 5,000 TCRs. CDR3 similarity networks were built from amino acid triplet string-kernel similarity, connecting CDR3s with pairwise similarity above 0.82. TCRdb applied fastp at Q25 and MiXCR to the public reads, then kept only in-frame beta chains. Under each unique CDR3 protein, matching rows form one entry showing the most common genes and DNA. Here the V and J calls rest on TCRdb's processing, not on the authors' analysis. The table for this sample lists about 11,000 distinct CDR3 sequences; 5.5% to 7% of them were counted only once. In total, the top ten clones hold approximately 30% of the sample.

The receptor was isolated from a male donor with early-stage non-small cell lung cancer. This material consisted of PBMCs, taken at surgery. The rearrangement joined TRBV20-1 to TRBJ2-7, with 8 junctional bases fitting TRBD2. The CDR3 protein: CSARGGWREDEQYF. At the DNA level, the sequence is TGCAGTGCTAGAGGGGGTTGGCGGGAGGACGAGCAGTACTTC.